This is a list of T cell receptor beta chains from one sample in a study of cytomegalovirus exposure and HLA in healthy donors. Produced via immunoSEQ multiplex PCR; TCRdb's table is partial and in-frame only. The sample shows about 130,000 clones, 75% to 85% of them seen only once. The sequenced sample was PBMCs. These receptors all come from a girl under 10 years old in good health and CMV-seronegative. CDR3s include the opening cysteine and the closing phenylalanine or tryptophan. A D gene is named only where the DNA matches it firmly. Clone size is shown for a subset of rows, as once, few, many or a class of expanded clone.

>TRBJ2-5|TRBV19|TRBD1|-
CASSLTGTGLFQETQYF
TGTGCCAGTAGTTTAACCGGGACAGGGCTTTTCCAAGAGACCCAGTACTTC
>TRBJ2-5|TRBV5-1|TRBD1|-
CASSPRPGQGETQYF
TGCGCCAGCAGCCCACGGCCGGGACAGGGGGAGACCCAGTACTTC
>TRBJ2-5|TRBV11-2|-|-
CASSNIREGTQYF
TGTGCCAGCAGCAACATCAGGGAAGGGACCCAGTACTTC
>TRBJ2-2|TRBV7-3|-|-
CASSPSQKTGELFF
TGTGCCAGCAGCCCATCCCAGAAAACCGGGGAGCTGTTTTTT
>TRBJ2-7|TRBV30|-|-
CAWSMGYEQYF
TGTGCCTGGAGTATGGGCTACGAGCAGTACTTC
>TRBJ2-7|TRBV15|TRBD1|-
CATSRDGTGVEQYF
TGTGCCACCAGCAGAGATGGGACAGGGGTAGAGCAGTACTTC
>TRBJ2-1|TRBV6-4|-|-
CASSDGQTSYNEQFF
TGTGCCAGCAGTGATGGGCAAACATCATACAATGAGCAGTTCTTC
>TRBJ2-7|TRBV15|-|-
CATSRGLGWTNSYEQYF
TGTGCCACCAGCAGAGGCCTAGGGTGGACTAACAGCTACGAGCAGTACTTC
>TRBJ2-5|TRBV6-6|TRBD2|-
CASSYLAGGLETQYF
TGTGCCAGCAGTTACTTGGCGGGAGGGCTGGAGACCCAGTACTTC
>TRBJ2-1|TRBV6-5|TRBD1|-
CASSYSNRGHNEQFF
TGTGCCAGCAGTTACTCGAACAGGGGCCACAATGAGCAGTTCTTC
>TRBJ1-2|TRBV27|TRBD1|-
CASSPLGTGLYGYTF
TGTGCCAGCAGTCCCCTAGGGACAGGGTTATATGGCTACACCTTC
>TRBJ2-7|TRBV6-5|-|-
CASSYRGQSYEQYF
TGTGCCAGCAGTTACCGAGGACAGTCCTACGAGCAGTACTTC
>TRBJ2-2|TRBV30|-|-
CAWAWTVNTGELFF
TGTGCCTGGGCCTGGACAGTGAACACCGGGGAGCTGTTTTTT
>TRBJ1-1|TRBV7-2|-|-
CASSSDIYKNTEAFF
TGTGCCAGCAGCTCGGACATTTACAAGAACACTGAAGCTTTCTTT
>TRBJ2-1|TRBV2|TRBD1|-
CASSGGTGFYNEQFF
TGTGCCAGCAGTGGTGGGACAGGGTTCTACAATGAGCAGTTCTTC
>TRBJ2-2|TRBV6-4|-|-
CASSTTSSGELFF
TGTGCCAGCAGTACCACTAGCTCCGGGGAGCTGTTTTTT
>TRBJ1-3|TRBV7-2|TRBD1|-
CASSATGAGNTIYF
TGTGCCAGCAGCGCCACAGGGGCTGGAAACACCATATATTTT
>TRBJ2-1|TRBV19|TRBD2|-
CASSIRGTSGSTEQFF
TGTGCCAGTAGTATACGGGGGACTAGCGGAAGTACGGAGCAGTTCTTC
>TRBJ2-7|TRBV18|TRBD1|few
CASSTLRRTGLENEQYF
TGTGCCAGCTCAACCCTCCGAAGGACAGGGTTGGAAAACGAGCAGTACTTC
>TRBJ1-2|TRBV2|TRBD1|-
CASSQGQGANYGYTF
TGTGCCAGCAGCCAAGGACAGGGGGCTAACTATGGCTACACCTTC
>TRBJ2-3|TRBV2|TRBD2|-
CASSEGRDYTDTQYF
TGTGCCAGCAGTGAAGGAAGGGACTACACAGATACGCAGTATTTT
>TRBJ2-1|TRBV7-8|-|-
CASSPQGFSSYNEQFF
TGTGCCAGCAGCCCACAGGGATTCAGCTCCTACAATGAGCAGTTCTTC
>TRBJ2-1|TRBV19|-|-
CASSIGPSNPYNEQFF
TGTGCCAGTAGTATAGGCCCTAGTAACCCCTACAATGAGCAGTTCTTC
>TRBJ2-2|TRBV19|TRBD2|-
CASGLAGSTGELFF
TGTGCCAGTGGACTAGCGGGGTCGACCGGGGAGCTGTTTTTT
>TRBJ2-3|TRBV15|TRBD2|-
CATSRVTGTSGGSTDTQYF
TGTGCCACCAGCAGAGTCACCGGGACTAGCGGGGGAAGCACAGATACGCAGTATTTT
>TRBJ2-5|TRBV9|TRBD1|once
CASSALPDREETQYF
TGTGCCAGCAGCGCCTTACCGGACAGGGAGGAGACCCAGTACTTC
>TRBJ1-6|TRBV5-1|TRBD1|-
CASSLEGQGNSPLHF
TGCGCCAGCAGCTTGGAGGGACAGGGAAATTCACCCCTCCACTTT
>TRBJ1-2|TRBV6-1|-|-
CASSVGQGQGYGYTF
TGTGCCAGCAGTGTGGGCCAGGGGCAGGGCTATGGCTACACCTTC
>TRBJ2-7|TRBV6-1|-|-
CASSRQYEQYF
TGTGCCAGTTCTAGACAGTACGAGCAGTACTTC
>TRBJ2-3|TRBV28|TRBD2|once
CASRTSSPAKDTQYF
TGTGCCAGCAGGACTAGCAGTCCGGCGAAAGATACGCAGTATTTT
>TRBJ2-1|TRBV19|TRBD2|-
CASSISSGGAPEQFF
TGTGCCAGTAGTATATCTAGCGGGGGGGCCCCTGAGCAGTTCTTC
>TRBJ2-3|TRBV5-1|-|-
CASSLGTMFADTQYF
TGCGCCAGCAGCTTGGGGACAATGTTCGCAGATACGCAGTATTTT
>TRBJ2-7|TRBV5-1|-|-
CASSLHGLGDEQYF
TGCGCCAGCAGCTTACATGGATTAGGGGACGAGCAGTACTTC
>TRBJ1-2|TRBV2|TRBD1|once
CASIRWGQGEDYGYTF
TGTGCCAGCATCCGATGGGGACAGGGGGAAGACTATGGCTACACCTTC